Sequencing of this T cell receptor beta chain was carried out in a study of blood T cell repertoires in COVID-19. Study context: Whether acute or convalescent, the COVID-19 samples came from the United States, Italy and Spain. T cells, B-cell-depleted T cells, or PBMCs provided the cDNA or gDNA that served as material.

Original analysis: Reference gene primers were amplified, and this amplification served to estimate nucleated cell counts. The method was immunoSEQ multiplex PCR; TCRdb's version includes in-frame clones alone and lacks a portion of them. That table furnishes V, J and clone size, whereas the DNA furnished D and trimming. The sample holds about 210,000 clones; around four fifths are singletons and the top ten take approximately 0.97%. Unmatched junction bases numbered 9, after V lost 6 bases and J lost 8 bases. Germline CDR1 and CDR2: MNHNY and SVGAGI (reference sequence). This CDR3 region has 14 residues. While infection was still active, Seattle patients were enrolled and then followed longitudinally.

The V call is TRBV6-6, the J call TRBJ1-4; 7 bases fit TRBD1. The clonotype was recovered from a man aged 55-75 years with COVID-19, enrolled during active disease. The sample comprised peripheral blood. For the CDR3, the DNA is TGTGCCAGCAGAACCAGGGGGGTAGGCGAAAAACTGTTTTTT. This codes for CASRTRGVGEKLFF.